This is a list of T cell receptor beta chains from one sample in a study of T cell changes during pregnancy in multiple sclerosis. The repertoire was sequenced with immunoSEQ multiplex PCR; TCRdb's copy has only in-frame clones and lacks some. Of tens of thousands of clones in the sample, approximately 92% were seen once. The sample here was peripheral blood, taken in the second trimester of pregnancy. These TCRs come from a female donor in good health, enrolled as a control in a pregnancy study. Each CDR3 is given with its conserved first and last residue. The order of the fields is CDR3 protein, CDR3 DNA, V gene, J gene, D gene, clone size. A D gene is named only where the DNA matches it firmly. Clone size, where shown, is once, few, many, or a class for clones that have expanded.

CDR3 protein: CASSQEPWELSGNTIYF
CDR3 DNA: TGCGCCAGCAGCCAAGAACCCTGGGAGCTCTCTGGAAACACCATATATTTT
V gene: TRBV4-3
J gene: TRBJ1-3
D gene: .
clone size: .

CDR3 protein: CASSQDRANQPQHF
CDR3 DNA: TGTGCCAGCAGCCAAGACAGGGCCAATCAGCCCCAGCATTTT
V gene: TRBV4-2
J gene: TRBJ1-5
D gene: .
clone size: .

CDR3 protein: CASSGGEGGSSGGETQYF
CDR3 DNA: TGCGCCAGCAGCGGTGGGGAAGGTGGGTCCAGCGGTGGAGAGACCCAGTACTTC
V gene: TRBV5-1
J gene: TRBJ2-5
D gene: .
clone size: .

CDR3 protein: CASSFRGGTEAFF
CDR3 DNA: TGTGCCAGCAGCTTCCGGGGAGGCACTGAAGCTTTCTTT
V gene: TRBV7-6
J gene: TRBJ1-1
D gene: .
clone size: .

CDR3 protein: CASSLTGAGGHNEQFF
CDR3 DNA: TGTGCCAGCAGCTTAACCGGGGCGGGGGGACACAATGAGCAGTTCTTC
V gene: TRBV7-3
J gene: TRBJ2-1
D gene: TRBD2
clone size: .

CDR3 protein: CASSPLAGARLEQYF
CDR3 DNA: TGTGCCAGCAGCCCCCTAGCGGGGGCGCGGCTCGAGCAGTACTTC
V gene: TRBV11-2
J gene: TRBJ2-7
D gene: TRBD2
clone size: .

CDR3 protein: CASSLGQGATTNEKLFF
CDR3 DNA: TGCGCCAGCAGCCTGGGACAGGGGGCCACAACTAATGAAAAACTGTTTTTT
V gene: TRBV5-1
J gene: TRBJ1-4
D gene: TRBD1
clone size: .

CDR3 protein: CAWRVGSQGFGEAFF
CDR3 DNA: TGTGCCTGGAGGGTAGGCAGTCAGGGTTTCGGTGAAGCTTTCTTT
V gene: TRBV30
J gene: TRBJ1-1
D gene: .
clone size: few

CDR3 protein: CASSALRGGSGEQFF
CDR3 DNA: TGTGCCAGCAGCGCCCTCCGGGGGGGCTCCGGGGAGCAGTTCTTC
V gene: TRBV9
J gene: TRBJ2-1
D gene: TRBD2
clone size: .

CDR3 protein: CAIRDDRTSTDTQYF
CDR3 DNA: TGTGCCATCAGGGACGACAGGACTAGCACAGATACGCAGTATTTT
V gene: TRBV10-3
J gene: TRBJ2-3
D gene: .
clone size: .

CDR3 protein: CAISEFPREEDTEAFF
CDR3 DNA: TGTGCCATCAGTGAGTTCCCAAGGGAGGAGGACACTGAAGCTTTCTTT
V gene: TRBV10-3
J gene: TRBJ1-1
D gene: .
clone size: .

CDR3 protein: CASTQVGSPLHF
CDR3 DNA: TGTGCCAGCACCCAAGTGGGCTCACCCCTCCACTTT
V gene: TRBV6-6
J gene: TRBJ1-6
D gene: .
clone size: .

CDR3 protein: CASSIGAVGNYGYTF
CDR3 DNA: TGTGCCAGTAGTATAGGGGCAGTAGGTAACTATGGCTACACCTTC
V gene: TRBV19
J gene: TRBJ1-2
D gene: .
clone size: .

CDR3 protein: CASSPRGRGTGGYEQYF
CDR3 DNA: TGCGCCAGCAGCCCCAGAGGGCGCGGGACAGGGGGCTACGAGCAGTACTTC
V gene: TRBV4-3
J gene: TRBJ2-7
D gene: TRBD1
clone size: .

CDR3 protein: CASQTGFGTDTQYF
CDR3 DNA: TGTGCCAGCCAAACAGGCTTTGGCACAGATACGCAGTATTTT
V gene: TRBV27
J gene: TRBJ2-3
D gene: .
clone size: .

CDR3 protein: CASSQDRWAGKYNEQFF
CDR3 DNA: TGCGCCAGCAGCCAAGATCGCTGGGCGGGGAAATACAATGAGCAGTTCTTC
V gene: TRBV4-1
J gene: TRBJ2-1
D gene: .
clone size: once